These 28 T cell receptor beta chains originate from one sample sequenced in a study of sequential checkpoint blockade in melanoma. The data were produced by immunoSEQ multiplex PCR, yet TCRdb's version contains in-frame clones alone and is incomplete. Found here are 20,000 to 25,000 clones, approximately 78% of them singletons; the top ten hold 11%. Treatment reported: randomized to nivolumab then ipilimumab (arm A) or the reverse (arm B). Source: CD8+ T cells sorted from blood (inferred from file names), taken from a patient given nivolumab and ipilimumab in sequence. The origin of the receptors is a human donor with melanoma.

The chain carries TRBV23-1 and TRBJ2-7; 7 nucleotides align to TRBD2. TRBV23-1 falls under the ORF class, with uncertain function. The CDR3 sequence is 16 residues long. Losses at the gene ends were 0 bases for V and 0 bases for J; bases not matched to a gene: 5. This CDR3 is CASSQSGRESSYEQYF. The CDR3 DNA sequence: TGCGCCAGCAGTCAATCGGGGCGGGAGAGCTCCTACGAGCAGTACTTC.

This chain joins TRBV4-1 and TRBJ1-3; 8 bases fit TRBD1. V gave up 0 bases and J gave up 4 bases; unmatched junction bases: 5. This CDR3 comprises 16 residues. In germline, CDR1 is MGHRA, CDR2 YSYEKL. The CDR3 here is CASSQEGRGRGNTIYF. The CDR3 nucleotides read TGCGCCAGCAGCCAAGAGGGCAGGGGGCGCGGAAACACCATATATTTT.

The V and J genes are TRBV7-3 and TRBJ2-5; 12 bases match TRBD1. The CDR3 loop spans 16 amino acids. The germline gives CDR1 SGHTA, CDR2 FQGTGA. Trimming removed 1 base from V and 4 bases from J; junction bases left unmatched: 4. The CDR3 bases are TGTGCCAGCAGCTTAATGGGACAGGGGGCCAGAGAGACCCAGTACTTC. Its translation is CASSLMGQGARETQYF.

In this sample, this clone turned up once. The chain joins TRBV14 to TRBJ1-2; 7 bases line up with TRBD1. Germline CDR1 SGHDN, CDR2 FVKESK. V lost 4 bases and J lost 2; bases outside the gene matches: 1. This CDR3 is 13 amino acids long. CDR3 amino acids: CASSPQGNYGYTF. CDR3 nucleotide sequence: TGTGCCAGCAGCCCACAGGGGAACTATGGCTACACCTTC.

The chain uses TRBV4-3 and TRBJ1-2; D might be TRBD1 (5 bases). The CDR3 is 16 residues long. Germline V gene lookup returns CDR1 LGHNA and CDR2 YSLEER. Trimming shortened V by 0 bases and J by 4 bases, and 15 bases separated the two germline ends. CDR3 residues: CASSQDRNTGTYGYTF. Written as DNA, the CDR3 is TGCGCCAGCAGCCAAGATCGGAATACAGGCACCTATGGCTACACCTTC.

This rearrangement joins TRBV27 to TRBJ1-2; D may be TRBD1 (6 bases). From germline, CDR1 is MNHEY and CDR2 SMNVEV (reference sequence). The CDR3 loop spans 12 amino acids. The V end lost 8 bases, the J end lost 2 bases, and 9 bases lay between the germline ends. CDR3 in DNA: TGTGCCAGCTCCACAGGGAACTATGGCTACACCTTC. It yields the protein CASSTGNYGYTF.

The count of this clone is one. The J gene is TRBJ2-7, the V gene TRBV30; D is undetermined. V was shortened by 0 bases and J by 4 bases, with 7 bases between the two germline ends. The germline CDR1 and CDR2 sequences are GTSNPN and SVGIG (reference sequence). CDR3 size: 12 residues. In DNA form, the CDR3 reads TGTGCCTGGAGTGTAAGCTCTTACGAGCAGTACTTC. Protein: CAWSVSSYEQYF.

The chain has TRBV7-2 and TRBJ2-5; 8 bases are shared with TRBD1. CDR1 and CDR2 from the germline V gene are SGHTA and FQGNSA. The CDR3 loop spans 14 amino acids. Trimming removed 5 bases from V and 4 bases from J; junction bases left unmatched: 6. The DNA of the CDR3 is TGTGCCAGCAGCCCAGGGGGCAGGGCAGAGACCCAGTACTTC. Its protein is CASSPGGRAETQYF.

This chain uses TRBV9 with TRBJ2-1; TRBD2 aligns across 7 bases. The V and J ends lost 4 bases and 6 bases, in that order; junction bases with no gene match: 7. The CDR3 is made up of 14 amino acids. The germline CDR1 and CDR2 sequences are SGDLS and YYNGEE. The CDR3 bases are TGTGCCAGCAGCCAGCGGGGATCGAGCAATGAGCAGTTCTTC. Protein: CASSQRGSSNEQFF.

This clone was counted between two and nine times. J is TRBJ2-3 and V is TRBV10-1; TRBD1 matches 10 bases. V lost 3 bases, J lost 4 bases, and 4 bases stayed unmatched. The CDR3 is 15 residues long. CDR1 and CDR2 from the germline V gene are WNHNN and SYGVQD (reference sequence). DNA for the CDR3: TGCGCCAGCAGTGACGGGACAGGGGTGCCAGATACGCAGTATTTT. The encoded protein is CASSDGTGVPDTQYF.

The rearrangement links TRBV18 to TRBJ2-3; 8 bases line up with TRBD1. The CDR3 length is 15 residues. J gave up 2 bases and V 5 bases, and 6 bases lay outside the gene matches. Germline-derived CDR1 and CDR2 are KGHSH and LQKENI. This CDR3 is CASSNQGAHTDTQYF. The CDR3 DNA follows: TGTGCCAGCTCAAACCAGGGGGCCCACACAGATACGCAGTATTTT.

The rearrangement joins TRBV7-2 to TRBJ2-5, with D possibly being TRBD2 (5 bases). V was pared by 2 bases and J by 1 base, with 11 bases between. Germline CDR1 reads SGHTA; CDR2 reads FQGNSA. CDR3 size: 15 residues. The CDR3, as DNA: TGTGCCAGCAGCTTATATCAGCGGATCCAAGAGACCCAGTACTTC. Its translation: CASSLYQRIQETQYF.

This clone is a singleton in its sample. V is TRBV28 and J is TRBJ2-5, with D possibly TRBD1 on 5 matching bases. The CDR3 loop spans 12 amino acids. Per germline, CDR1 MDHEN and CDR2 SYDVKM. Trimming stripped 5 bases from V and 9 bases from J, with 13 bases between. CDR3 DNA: TGTGCCAGCAGTGCAGGGAAGGGGTCCCAGTACTTC. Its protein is CASSAGKGSQYF.

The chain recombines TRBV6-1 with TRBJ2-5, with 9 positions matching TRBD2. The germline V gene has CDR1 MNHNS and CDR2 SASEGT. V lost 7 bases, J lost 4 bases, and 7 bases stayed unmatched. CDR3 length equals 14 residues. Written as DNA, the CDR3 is TGTGCCAGCAAGCCCGGGACTAGCCTAGAGACCCAGTACTTC. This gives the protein CASKPGTSLETQYF.

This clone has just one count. CDR3 protein: CASRKTTGNGYTF. The CDR3 nucleotides are TGTGCCAGCAGAAAGACAACAGGGAATGGCTACACCTTC. The chain joins TRBV28 to TRBJ1-2; tentative D call: TRBD1 (6 bases). This CDR3 comprises 13 residues. Trimming cost V 6 bases and J 6 bases, with 14 bases left between them. The germline V gene has CDR1 MDHEN and CDR2 SYDVKM.

CDR3 region: CSVDGQSSYNEQFF. As DNA, the CDR3 is TGCAGCGTTGATGGACAGAGCTCCTACAATGAGCAGTTCTTC. The V and J genes are TRBV29-1 and TRBJ2-1; weak D call: TRBD1 (6 bases). V dropped 3 bases and J dropped 0 bases, with 9 bases sitting between them. The CDR3 has 14 residues. Germline V lookup: CDR1 SQVTM, CDR2 ANQGSEA.

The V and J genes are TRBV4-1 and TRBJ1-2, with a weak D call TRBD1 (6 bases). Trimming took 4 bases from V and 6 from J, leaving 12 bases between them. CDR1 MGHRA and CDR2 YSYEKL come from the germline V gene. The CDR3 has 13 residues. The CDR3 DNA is TGCGCCAGCAGCCGTGACAGGTCGGATGGCTACACCTTC. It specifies CASSRDRSDGYTF.

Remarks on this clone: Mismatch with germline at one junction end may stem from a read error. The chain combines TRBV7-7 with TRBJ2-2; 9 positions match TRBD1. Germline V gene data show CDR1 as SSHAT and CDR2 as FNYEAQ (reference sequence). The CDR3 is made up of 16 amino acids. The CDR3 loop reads CASSLVTGGTTGELFF. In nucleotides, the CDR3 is TGTGCTAGCAGCTTGGTGACAGGGGGGACCACCGGGGAGCTGTTTTTT.

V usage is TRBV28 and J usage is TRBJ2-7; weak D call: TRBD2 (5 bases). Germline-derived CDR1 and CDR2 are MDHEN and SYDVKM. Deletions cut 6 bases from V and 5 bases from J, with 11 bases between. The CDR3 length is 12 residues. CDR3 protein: CASSPGLDEQYF. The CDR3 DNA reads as TGTGCCAGCAGCCCTGGACTGGACGAGCAGTACTTC. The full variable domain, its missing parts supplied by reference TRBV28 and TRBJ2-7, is DVKVTQSSRYLVKRTGEKVFLECVQDMDHENMFWYRQDPGLGLRLIYFSYDVKMKEKGDIPEGYSVSREKKERFSLILESASTNQTSMYLCASSPGLDEQYFGPGTRLTVT.

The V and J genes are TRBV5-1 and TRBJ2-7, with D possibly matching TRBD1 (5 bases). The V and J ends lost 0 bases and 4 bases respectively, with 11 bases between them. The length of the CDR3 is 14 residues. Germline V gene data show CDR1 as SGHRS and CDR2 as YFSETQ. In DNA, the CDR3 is TGCGCCAGCAGCTTGGTTTCAGGGAAATACGAGCAGTACTTC. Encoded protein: CASSLVSGKYEQYF.

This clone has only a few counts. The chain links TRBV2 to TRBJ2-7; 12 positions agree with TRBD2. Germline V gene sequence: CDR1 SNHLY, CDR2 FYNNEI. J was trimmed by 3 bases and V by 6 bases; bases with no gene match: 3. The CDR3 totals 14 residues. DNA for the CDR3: TGTGCCAGCAGCCGGACTAGCGGGATCTACGAGCAGTACTTC. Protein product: CASSRTSGIYEQYF.

The CDR3 DNA sequence: TGTGCCAGCTCTCGGGGACAGGGCTATGGCTACACCTTC. It codes for CASSRGQGYGYTF. The chain uses TRBV18 and TRBJ1-2; 9 bases align to TRBD1. The CDR3 is made up of 13 amino acids. V trimming: 6 bases; J trimming: 4 bases; junction bases outside the gene matches: 3. The V gene's germline CDR1 is KGHSH and CDR2 LQKENI.

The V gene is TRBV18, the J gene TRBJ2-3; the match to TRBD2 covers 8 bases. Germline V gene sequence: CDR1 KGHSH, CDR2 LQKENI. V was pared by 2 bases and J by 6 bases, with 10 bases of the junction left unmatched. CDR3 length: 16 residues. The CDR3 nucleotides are TGTGCCAGCTCACCATTTAGCGGGGTCCCCCTTGATACGCAGTATTTT. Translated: CASSPFSGVPLDTQYF.

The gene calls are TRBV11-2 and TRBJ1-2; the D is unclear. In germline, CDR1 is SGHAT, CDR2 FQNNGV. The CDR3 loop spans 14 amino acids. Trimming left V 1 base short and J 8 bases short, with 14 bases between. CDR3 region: CASSLGNGVGGYTF. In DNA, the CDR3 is TGTGCCAGCAGCTTAGGAAACGGGGTTGGCGGCTACACCTTC.

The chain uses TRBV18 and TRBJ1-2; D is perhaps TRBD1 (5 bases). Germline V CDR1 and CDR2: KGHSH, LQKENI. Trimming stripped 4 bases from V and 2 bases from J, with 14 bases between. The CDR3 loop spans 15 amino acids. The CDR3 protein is CASSHVQEPNYGYTF. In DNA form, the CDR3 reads TGTGCCAGCTCACACGTACAGGAGCCAAACTATGGCTACACCTTC.

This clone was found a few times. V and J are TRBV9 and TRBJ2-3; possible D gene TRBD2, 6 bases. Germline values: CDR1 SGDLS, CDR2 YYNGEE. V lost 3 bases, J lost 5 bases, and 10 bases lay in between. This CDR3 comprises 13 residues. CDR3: CASSADYVDTQYF. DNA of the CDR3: TGTGCCAGCAGCGCGGACTATGTAGATACGCAGTATTTT.

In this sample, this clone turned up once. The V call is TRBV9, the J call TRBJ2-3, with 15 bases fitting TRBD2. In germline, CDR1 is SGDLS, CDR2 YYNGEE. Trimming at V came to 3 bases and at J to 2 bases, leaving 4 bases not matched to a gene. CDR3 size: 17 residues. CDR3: CASSEGLAGGHTDTQYF. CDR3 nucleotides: TGTGCCAGCAGCGAGGGACTAGCGGGAGGACACACAGATACGCAGTATTTT.

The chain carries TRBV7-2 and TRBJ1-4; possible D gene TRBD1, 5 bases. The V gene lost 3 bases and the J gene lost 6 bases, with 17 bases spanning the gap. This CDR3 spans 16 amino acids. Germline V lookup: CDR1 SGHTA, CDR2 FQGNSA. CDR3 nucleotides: TGTGCCAGCAGCTTGGTTCACAGACCGGGGGATGAAAAACTGTTTTTT. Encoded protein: CASSLVHRPGDEKLFF.